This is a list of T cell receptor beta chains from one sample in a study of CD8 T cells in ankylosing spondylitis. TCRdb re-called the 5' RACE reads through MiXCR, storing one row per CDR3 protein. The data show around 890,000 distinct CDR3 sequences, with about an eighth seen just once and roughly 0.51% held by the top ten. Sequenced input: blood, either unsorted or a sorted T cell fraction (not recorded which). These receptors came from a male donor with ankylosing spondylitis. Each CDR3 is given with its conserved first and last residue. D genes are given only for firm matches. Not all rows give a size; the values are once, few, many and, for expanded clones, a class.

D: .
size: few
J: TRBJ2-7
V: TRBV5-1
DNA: TGCGCCAGCAGCTTGGTGGGCTCCGGGGCCTACGAGCAGTACTTC
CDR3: CASSLVGSGAYEQYF

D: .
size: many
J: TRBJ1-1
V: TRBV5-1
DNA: TGCGCCAGCAGCTTGGCCCCAATGAACACTGAAGCTTTCTTT
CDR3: CASSLAPMNTEAFF

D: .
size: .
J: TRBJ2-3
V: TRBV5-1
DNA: TGCGCCAGCAGCTTGGGTAGGAGAGTAGATACGCAGTATTTT
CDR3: CASSLGRRVDTQYF

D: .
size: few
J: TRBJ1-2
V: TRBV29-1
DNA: TGCAGCGTTGAAGAGGTACAGGGAGGCTATGGCTACACCTTC
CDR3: CSVEEVQGGYGYTF

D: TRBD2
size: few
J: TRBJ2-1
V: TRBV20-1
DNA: TGCAGTGTCCGTCTTTCTAGCGGACCTTACAATGAGCAGTTCTTC
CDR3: CSVRLSSGPYNEQFF

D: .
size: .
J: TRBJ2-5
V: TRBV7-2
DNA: TGTGCCAGCAGCCGGGACATTCATATGAAGACCCAGTACTTC
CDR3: CASSRDIHMKTQYF

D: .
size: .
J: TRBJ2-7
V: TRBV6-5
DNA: TGTGCCAGCAGTTACTCGAACTTCGTCAGGGGCTACGAGCAGTACTTC
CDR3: CASSYSNFVRGYEQYF

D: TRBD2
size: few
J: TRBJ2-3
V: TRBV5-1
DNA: TGCGCCAGCAGCATTGGACTAGCGGGAGCAACAGATACGCAGTATTTT
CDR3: CASSIGLAGATDTQYF

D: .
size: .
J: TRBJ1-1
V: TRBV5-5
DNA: TGTGCCAGCAGCCTTGGGGGGCAGGACACTGAAGCTTTCTTT
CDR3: CASSLGGQDTEAFF

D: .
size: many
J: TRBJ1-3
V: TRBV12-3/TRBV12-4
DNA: TGTGCCAGCACCTTAGAAGGAGGGTCTGGAAACACCATATATTTT
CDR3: CASTLEGGSGNTIYF

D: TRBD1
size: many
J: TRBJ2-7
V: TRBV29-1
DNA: TGCAGCGTCGCGGGACAGGCAGGTTCGGGTGAGCAGTACTTC
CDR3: CSVAGQAGSGEQYF

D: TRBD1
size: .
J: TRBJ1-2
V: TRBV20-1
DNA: TGCAGTGCTAGAGGAAGCACAGGGGGCAACTATGGCTACACCTTC
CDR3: CSARGSTGGNYGYTF

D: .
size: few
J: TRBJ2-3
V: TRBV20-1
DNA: TGCAGTGCTAGCGTTAGCGGCACAGATACGCAGTATTTT
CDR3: CSASVSGTDTQYF

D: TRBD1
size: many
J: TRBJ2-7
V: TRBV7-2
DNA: TGTGCCAGCAGCTCCCGGACAGGGAGCTCCTACGAGCAGTACTTC
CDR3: CASSSRTGSSYEQYF

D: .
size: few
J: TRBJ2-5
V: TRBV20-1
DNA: TGCAGTGCTAGAGATGCGGCTGGGCAAGAGACCCAGTACTTC
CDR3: CSARDAAGQETQYF

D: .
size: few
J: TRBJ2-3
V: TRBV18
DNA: TGTGCCAGCTCACTTCAGGCAGACGCCACAGATACGCAGTATTTT
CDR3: CASSLQADATDTQYF

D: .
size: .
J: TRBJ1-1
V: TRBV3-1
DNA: TGTGCCAGCAGCCATTGGGAAATGAACACTGAAGCTTTCTTT
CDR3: CASSHWEMNTEAFF

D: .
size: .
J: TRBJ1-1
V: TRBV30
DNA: TGTGCCTGGACGAGTGAACTGAACACTGAAGCTTTCTTT
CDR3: CAWTSELNTEAFF

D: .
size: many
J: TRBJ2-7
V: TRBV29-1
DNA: TGCAGCGTTGAGACGGACTACAGAGCAAGCGAGCAGTACTTC
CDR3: CSVETDYRASEQYF

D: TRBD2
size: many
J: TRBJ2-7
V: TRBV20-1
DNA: TGCAGTGCTAGTAGCACTAGCGGGGATGCCTACGAGCAGTACTTC
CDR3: CSASSTSGDAYEQYF

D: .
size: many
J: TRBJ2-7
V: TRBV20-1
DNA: TGCAGTGCCAGATACCCACCTGGGGAGCAGTACTTC
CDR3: CSARYPPGEQYF

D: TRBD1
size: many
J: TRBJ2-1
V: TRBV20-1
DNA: TGCAGTGCGCGGGCGACAGGGGCAAATGAGCAGTTCTTC
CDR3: CSARATGANEQFF

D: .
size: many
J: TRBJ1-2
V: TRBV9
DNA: TGTGCCAGCAGCGCGGGGTTTGGTGGTGGCTACACCTTC
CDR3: CASSAGFGGGYTF

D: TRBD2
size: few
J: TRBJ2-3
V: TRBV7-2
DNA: TGTGCCAGCAGCTCCAAGCGGACTAGCGGGGGCACAGATACGCAGTATTTT
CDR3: CASSSKRTSGGTDTQYF

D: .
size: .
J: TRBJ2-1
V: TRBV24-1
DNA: TGTGCCACCAGTGATGCACTTTCCGGGGGCTACAATGAGCAGTTCTTC
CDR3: CATSDALSGGYNEQFF

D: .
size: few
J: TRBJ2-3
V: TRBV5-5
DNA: TGTGCCAGCAGCTCCCTGGCAGGGTCCCTCACAGATACGCAGTATTTT
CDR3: CASSSLAGSLTDTQYF

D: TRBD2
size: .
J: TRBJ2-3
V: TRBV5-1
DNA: TGCGCCAGCAGCTTGTGGCTAGCGGGAGGGGATACGCAGTATTTT
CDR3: CASSLWLAGGDTQYF

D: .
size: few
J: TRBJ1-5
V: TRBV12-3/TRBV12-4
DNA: TGTGCCAGCAGTCCCTCAGGGGTGGTTCAGCCCCAGCATTTT
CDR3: CASSPSGVVQPQHF

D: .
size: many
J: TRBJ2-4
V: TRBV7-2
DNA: TGTGCCAGCAGCTTAGGAAGTTCCACCGTAAACATTCAGTACTTC
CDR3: CASSLGSSTVNIQYF

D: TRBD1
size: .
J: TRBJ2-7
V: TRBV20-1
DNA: TGCAGTGCTATACATTCGGGGACAGGTACGGACGAGCAGTACTTC
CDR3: CSAIHSGTGTDEQYF

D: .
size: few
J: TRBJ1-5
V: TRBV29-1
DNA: TGCAGCGTGGGGGGGGGGATCGGTCAGCCCCAGCATTTT
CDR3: CSVGGGIGQPQHF

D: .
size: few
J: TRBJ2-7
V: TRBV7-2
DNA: TGTGCCAGCAGTTTCGGCCGGGTAGGGGAGCAGTACTTC
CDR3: CASSFGRVGEQYF

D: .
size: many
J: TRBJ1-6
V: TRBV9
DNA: TGTGCCAGCAGCGCGGGACCGAGGAATTCACCCCTCCACTTT
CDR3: CASSAGPRNSPLHF

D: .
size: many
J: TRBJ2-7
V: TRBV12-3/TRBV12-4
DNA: TGTGCCAGCAAAACGCTAGGCGGCTCCTACGAGCAGTACTTC
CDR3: CASKTLGGSYEQYF

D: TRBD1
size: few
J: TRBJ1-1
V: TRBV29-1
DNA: TGCAGCGCCCACAGGGGAATGGAGACTGAAGCTTTCTTT
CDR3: CSAHRGMETEAFF

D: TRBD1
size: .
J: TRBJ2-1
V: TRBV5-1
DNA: TGCGCCAGCAGCTCAGGACAGGCTAGCTCCTACAATGAGCAGTTCTTC
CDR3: CASSSGQASSYNEQFF

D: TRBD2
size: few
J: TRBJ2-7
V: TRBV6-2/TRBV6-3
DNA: TGTGCCAGCAGCTCGGGACTAGCGCCCGACTTC
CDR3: CASSSGLAPDF

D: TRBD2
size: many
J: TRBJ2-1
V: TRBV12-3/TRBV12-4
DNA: TGTGCCAGCAGTTTAGCGGGGGGGTTGAGGTTCTTC
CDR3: CASSLAGGLRFF

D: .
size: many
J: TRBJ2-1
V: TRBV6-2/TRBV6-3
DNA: TGTGCCAGCAGTTACGTGGCGGCCTACAATGAGCAGTTCTTC
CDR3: CASSYVAAYNEQFF

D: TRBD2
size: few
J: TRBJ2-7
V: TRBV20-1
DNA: TGCACCTCGACGAGGGAGGGAACCTACGAGCAGTACTTC
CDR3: CTSTREGTYEQYF

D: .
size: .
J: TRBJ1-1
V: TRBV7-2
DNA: TGTGCCAGCAGCGCCCTACAGGGATCAACTGAAGCTTTCTTT
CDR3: CASSALQGSTEAFF

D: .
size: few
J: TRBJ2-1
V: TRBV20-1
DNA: TGCAGTGCTAGAGATAGGCTAGCCAACAATGAGCAGTTCTTC
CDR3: CSARDRLANNEQFF

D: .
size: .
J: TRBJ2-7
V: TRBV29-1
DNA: TGCAGCGTTGTAAGCCGGGACGAGGGCTACGAGCAGTACTTC
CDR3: CSVVSRDEGYEQYF

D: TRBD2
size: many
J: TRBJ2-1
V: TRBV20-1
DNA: TGCAGTGCCCTTGGACTAGCGGGGGCCCATCACAATGAGCAGTTCTTC
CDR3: CSALGLAGAHHNEQFF

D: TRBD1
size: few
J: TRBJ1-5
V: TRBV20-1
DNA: TGCAGTGCCCACCCAGGGGGGGGCAATCAGCCCCAGCATTTT
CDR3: CSAHPGGGNQPQHF

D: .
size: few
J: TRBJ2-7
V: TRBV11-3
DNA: TGTGCCAGCAGCTTAGATGATGGGAACGAGCAGTACTTC
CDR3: CASSLDDGNEQYF

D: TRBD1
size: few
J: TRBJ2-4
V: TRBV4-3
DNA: TGCGCCAGCAGCCAAGGTGGGACAGACAAAAACATTCAGTACTTC
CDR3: CASSQGGTDKNIQYF

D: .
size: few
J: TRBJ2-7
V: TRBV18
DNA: TGTGCCAGCTCAGAAGGGGCAGGGGCGCGTGAGCAGTACTTC
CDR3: CASSEGAGAREQYF

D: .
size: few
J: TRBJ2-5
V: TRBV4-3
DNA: TGCGCCAGCAGCCAAGATCTGGACTACGTAGAGACCCAGTACTTC
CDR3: CASSQDLDYVETQYF

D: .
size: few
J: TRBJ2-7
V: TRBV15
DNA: TGTGCCACCAGCAGAGATACCTTTTCCTACGAGCAGTACTTC
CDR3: CATSRDTFSYEQYF

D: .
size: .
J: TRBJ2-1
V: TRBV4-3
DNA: TGCGCCAGCAGCCAAGAGGAAAGAACCTACAATGAGCAGTTCTTC
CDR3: CASSQEERTYNEQFF

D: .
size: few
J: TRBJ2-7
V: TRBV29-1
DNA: TGCAGCGTATCGACAGCCTCCTACGAGCAGTACTTC
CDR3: CSVSTASYEQYF

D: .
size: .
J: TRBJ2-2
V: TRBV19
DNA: TGTGCCAGTACGGCAGGGAGTGTGGCCGGGGAGCTGTTTTTT
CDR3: CASTAGSVAGELFF

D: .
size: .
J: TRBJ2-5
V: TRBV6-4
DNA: TGTGCCAGCAGTGACTCTGAGGAAGGGGCCCAGTACTTC
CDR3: CASSDSEEGAQYF

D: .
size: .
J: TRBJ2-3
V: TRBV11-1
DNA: TGTGCCAGCAGCTTAGGGGGCAGTTTAACGCAGTATTTT
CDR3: CASSLGGSLTQYF

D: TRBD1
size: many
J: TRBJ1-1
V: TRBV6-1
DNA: TGTGCCAGCAGAAGCGACAGGGGCACTGAAGCTTTCTTT
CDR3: CASRSDRGTEAFF

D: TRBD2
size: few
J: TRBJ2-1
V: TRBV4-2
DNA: TGTGCCAGCAGCCAAGATGGAGCGGGGGGCCTCTACAATGAGCAGTTCTTC
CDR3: CASSQDGAGGLYNEQFF

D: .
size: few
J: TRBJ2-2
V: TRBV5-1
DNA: TGCGCCAGCAGCCAGGAGGGGTCCGGGGAGCTGTTTTTT
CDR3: CASSQEGSGELFF

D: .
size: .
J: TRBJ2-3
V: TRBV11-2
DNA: TGTGCCAGCAGCTTAGTAGGGGGAGGGCCAGATACGCAGTATTTT
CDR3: CASSLVGGGPDTQYF